Listed below are T cell receptor beta chains from one sample, sequenced in a study of T cell repertoires in cytomegalovirus infection. TCRdb re-called the reads with MiXCR, one entry per CDR3 protein. The sample has approximately 500,000 distinct CDR3 sequences; 15% to 20% are singletons. The sample comprised CD8+ T cells from PBMCs. All receptors derive from a human donor in good health (CMV status not recorded). Some clones in this sample may be carry-over from other donors' samples. Both conserved end residues are part of each CDR3. A D gene is named only where the DNA matches it firmly. Clone size is stated in some rows and not others, as once, few, many or a class when expanded.

d_gene,v_gene,abundance,j_gene,CDR3aa,CDR3nt
.,TRBV18,.,TRBJ2-3,CASSPYGGGILDTQYF,TGTGCCAGCTCACCGTATGGTGGTGGAATACTAGATACGCAGTATTTT
TRBD1,TRBV28,many,TRBJ1-1,CASSPGTEYGYTEAFF,TGTGCCAGCTCCCCCGGGACAGAATATGGGTACACTGAAGCTTTCTTT
.,TRBV5-6,many,TRBJ2-5,CASSILERNQETQYF,TGTGCCAGCAGCATCCTTGAGAGGAACCAAGAGACCCAGTACTTC
.,TRBV3-1,.,TRBJ1-2,CASSPEGIGNGYTF,TGTGCCAGCAGCCCCGAGGGGATTGGAAATGGCTACACCTTC
.,TRBV7-8,.,TRBJ1-1,CASSREAFF,TGTGCCAGCAGCCGTGAAGCTTTCTTT
TRBD1,TRBV5-1,few,TRBJ2-1,CASSSGTGSNNEQFF,TGCGCCAGCAGCTCAGGGACAGGGAGTAACAATGAGCAGTTCTTC
.,TRBV15,.,TRBJ1-1,CATSRTGPLNTEAFF,TGTGCCACCAGCAGAACGGGACCGCTGAACACTGAAGCTTTCTTT
.,TRBV27,many,TRBJ1-4,CASSLYRGRWEKLFF,TGTGCCAGCAGTTTATATCGGGGGCGTTGGGAAAAACTGTTTTTT
.,TRBV2,few,TRBJ1-2,CATNIPLRGYTF,TGTGCCACCAACATTCCTCTTCGGGGCTACACCTTC
TRBD2,TRBV29-1,few,TRBJ2-5,CSVFREGTQYF,TGCAGCGTTTTTAGGGAGGGGACCCAGTACTTC
TRBD2,TRBV7-8,many,TRBJ2-3,CASSLLAGVLDTQYF,TGTGCCAGCAGCTTGCTAGCGGGAGTTTTAGATACGCAGTATTTT